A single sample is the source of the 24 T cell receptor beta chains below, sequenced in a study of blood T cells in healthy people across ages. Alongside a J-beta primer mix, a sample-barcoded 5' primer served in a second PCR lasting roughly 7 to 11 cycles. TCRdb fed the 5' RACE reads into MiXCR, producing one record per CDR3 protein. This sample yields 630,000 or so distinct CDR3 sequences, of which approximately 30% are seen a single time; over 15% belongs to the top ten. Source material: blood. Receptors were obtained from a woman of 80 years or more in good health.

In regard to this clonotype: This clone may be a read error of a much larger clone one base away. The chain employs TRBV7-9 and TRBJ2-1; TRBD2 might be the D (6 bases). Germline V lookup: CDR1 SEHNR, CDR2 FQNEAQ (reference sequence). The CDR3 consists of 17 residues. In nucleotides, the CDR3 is TGTGTCAGCAGCACTACAGAACGGGACTCTCAGGCCAATGAGCAGTTCTTC. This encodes CVSSTTERDSQANEQFF.

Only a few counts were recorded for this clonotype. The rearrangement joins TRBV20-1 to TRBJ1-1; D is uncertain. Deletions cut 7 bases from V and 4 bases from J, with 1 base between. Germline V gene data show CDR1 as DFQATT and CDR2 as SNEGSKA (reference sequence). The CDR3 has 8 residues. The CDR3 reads CSVTEAFF. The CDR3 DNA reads TGCAGTGTCACTGAAGCTTTCTTT.

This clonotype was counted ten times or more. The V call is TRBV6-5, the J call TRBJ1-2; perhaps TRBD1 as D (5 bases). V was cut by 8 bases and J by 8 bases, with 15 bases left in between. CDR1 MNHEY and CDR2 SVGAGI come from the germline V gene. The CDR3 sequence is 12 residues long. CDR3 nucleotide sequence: TGTGCCAGCGGCAGGGCCACCGAAGGCTACACCTTC. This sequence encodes CASGRATEGYTF.

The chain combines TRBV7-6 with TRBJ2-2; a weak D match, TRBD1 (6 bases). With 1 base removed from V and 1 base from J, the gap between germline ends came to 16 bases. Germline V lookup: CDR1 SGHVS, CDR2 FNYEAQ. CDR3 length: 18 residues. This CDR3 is CASSLETGTSKNTGELFF. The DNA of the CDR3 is TGTGCCAGCAGCTTAGAGACCGGGACAAGCAAGAACACCGGGGAGCTGTTTTTT.

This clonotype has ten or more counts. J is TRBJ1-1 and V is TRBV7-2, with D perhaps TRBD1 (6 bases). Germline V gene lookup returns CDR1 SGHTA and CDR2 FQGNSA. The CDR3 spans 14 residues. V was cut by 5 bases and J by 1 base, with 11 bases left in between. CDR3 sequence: CASSQTGANTEAFF. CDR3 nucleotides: TGTGCCAGCAGCCAGACAGGTGCGAACACTGAAGCTTTCTTT.

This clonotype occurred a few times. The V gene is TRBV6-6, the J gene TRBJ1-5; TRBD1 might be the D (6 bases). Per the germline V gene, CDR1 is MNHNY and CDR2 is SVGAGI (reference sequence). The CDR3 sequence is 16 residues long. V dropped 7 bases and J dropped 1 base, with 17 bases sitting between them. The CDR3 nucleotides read TGTGCCAGCACCACCGTGGGGGGCCGGAGCAATCAGCCCCAGCATTTT. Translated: CASTTVGGRSNQPQHF.

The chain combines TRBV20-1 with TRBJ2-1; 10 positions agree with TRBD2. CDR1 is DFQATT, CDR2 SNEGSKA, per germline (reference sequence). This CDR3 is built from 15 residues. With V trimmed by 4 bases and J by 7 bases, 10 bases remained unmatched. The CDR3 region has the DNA TGCAGTGCTAAGGGGACGAGCGGGGGGGCAAATGAGCAGTTCTTC. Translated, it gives CSAKGTSGGANEQFF.

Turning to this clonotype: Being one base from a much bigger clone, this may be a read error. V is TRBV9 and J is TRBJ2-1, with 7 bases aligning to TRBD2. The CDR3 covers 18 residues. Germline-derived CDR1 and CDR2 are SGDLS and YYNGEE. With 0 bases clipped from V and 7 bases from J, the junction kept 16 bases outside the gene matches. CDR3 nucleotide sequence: TGTGCCAGCAGCGTAGGGACCCTGGCGGGGGTCTTAGGAAATGAGCAGTTCTTC. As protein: CASSVGTLAGVLGNEQFF.

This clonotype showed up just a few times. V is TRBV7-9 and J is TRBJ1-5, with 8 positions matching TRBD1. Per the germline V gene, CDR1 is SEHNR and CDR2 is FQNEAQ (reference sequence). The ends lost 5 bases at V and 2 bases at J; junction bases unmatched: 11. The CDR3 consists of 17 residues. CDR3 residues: CASSLSTGTGGNQPQHF. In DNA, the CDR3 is TGTGCCAGCAGCCTTTCCACGGGGACAGGAGGCAATCAGCCCCAGCATTTT.

The CDR3 region is CSVDEGANSGNTIYF. CDR3 sequence (DNA): TGCAGCGTTGACGAGGGGGCTAACTCTGGAAACACCATATATTTT. The chain joins TRBV29-1 to TRBJ1-3, with TRBD1 matching 7 bases. This CDR3 has 15 residues. Per germline, CDR1 SQVTM and CDR2 ANQGSEA. J lost 0 bases, V lost 3 bases, and 5 bases had no gene match.

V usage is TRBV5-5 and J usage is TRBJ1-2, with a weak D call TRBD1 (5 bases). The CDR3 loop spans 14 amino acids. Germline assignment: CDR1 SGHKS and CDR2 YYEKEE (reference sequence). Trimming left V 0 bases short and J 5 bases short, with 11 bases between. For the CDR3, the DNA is TGTGCCAGCAGCTTGGGAGGGACGGAGTATGGCTACACCTTC. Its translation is CASSLGGTEYGYTF.

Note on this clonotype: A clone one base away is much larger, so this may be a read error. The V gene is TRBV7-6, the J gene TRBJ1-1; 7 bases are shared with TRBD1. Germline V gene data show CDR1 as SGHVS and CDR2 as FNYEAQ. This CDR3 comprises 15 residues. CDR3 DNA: TGTGCCAGCAGCCCCCCCAACAACAGGGGAACTGAAACTTTCTTT. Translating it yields CASSPPNNRGTETFF.

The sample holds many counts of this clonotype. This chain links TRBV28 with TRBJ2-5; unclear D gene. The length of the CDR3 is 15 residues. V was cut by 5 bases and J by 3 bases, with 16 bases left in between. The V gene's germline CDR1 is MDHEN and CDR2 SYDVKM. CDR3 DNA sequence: TGTGCCAGCAGTCCCCGGCCGCCCCAAAAAGAGACCCAGTACTTC. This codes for CASSPRPPQKETQYF.

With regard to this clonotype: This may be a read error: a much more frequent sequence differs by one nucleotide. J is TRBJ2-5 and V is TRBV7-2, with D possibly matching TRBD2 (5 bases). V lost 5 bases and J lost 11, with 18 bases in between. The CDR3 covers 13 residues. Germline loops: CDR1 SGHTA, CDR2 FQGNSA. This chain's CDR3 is CASSPWTGSKQYF. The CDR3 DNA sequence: TGTGCCAGCAGCCCTTGGACTGGGTCCAAGCAGTACTTC.

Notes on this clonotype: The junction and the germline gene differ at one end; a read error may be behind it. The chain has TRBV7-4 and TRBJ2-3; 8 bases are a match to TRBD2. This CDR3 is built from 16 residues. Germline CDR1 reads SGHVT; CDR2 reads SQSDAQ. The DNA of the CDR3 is TGTGCCAGCAGCTCCCGATCAGCGGGAGAGACAGACACGCAGTATTTT. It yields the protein CASSSRSAGETDTQYF.

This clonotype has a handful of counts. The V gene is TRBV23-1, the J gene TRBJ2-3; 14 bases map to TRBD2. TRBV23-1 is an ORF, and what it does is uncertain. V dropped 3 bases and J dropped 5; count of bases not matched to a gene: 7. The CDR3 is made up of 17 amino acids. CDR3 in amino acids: CASSHRTSGGPLDTQYF. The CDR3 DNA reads TGCGCCAGCAGTCATCGGACTAGCGGGGGGCCCCTAGATACGCAGTATTTT.

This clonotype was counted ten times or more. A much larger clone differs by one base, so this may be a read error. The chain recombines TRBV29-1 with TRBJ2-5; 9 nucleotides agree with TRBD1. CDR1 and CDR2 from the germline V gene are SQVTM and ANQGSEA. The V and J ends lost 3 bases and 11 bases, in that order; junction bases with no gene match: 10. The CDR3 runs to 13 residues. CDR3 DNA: TGCAGCGTTGAGGGACAGGGCCGACGAAAGCAGTACTTC. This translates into CSVEGQGRRKQYF.

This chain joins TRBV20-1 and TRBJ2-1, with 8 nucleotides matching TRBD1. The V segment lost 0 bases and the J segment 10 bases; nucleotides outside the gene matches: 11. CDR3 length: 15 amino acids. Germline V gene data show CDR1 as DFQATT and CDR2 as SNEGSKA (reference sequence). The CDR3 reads CSARDSRGLLSEQFF. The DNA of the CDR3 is TGCAGTGCTAGAGATAGCAGGGGGCTCCTCAGCGAGCAGTTCTTC.

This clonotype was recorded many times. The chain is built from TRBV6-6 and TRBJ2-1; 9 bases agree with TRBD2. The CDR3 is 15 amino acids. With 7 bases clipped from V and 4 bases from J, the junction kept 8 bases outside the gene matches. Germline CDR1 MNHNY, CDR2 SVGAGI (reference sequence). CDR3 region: CASTRGRGGYNEQFF. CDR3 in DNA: TGTGCCAGCACCCGGGGGCGGGGGGGGTACAATGAGCAGTTCTTC.

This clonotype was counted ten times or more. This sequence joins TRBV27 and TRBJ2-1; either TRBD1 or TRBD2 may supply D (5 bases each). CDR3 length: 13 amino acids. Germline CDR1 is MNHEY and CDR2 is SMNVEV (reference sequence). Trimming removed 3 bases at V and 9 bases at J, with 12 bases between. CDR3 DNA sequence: TGTGCCAGCAGTTTGGGGACCTCGGGTGAGCAGTTCTTC. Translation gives CASSLGTSGEQFF.

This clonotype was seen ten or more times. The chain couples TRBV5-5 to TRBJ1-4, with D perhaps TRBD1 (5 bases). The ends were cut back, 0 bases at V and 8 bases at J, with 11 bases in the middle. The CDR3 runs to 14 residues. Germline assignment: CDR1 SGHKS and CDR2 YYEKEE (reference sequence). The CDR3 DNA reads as TGTGCCAGCAGCTTGGTGGGCAGACAGGAAAAACTGTTTTTT. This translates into CASSLVGRQEKLFF.

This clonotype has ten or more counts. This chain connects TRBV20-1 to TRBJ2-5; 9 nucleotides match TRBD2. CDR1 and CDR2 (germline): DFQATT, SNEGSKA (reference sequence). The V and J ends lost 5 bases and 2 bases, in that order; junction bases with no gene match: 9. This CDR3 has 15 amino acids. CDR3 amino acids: CSAGVGAGGQETQYF. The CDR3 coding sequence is TGCAGTGCTGGGGTCGGCGCGGGGGGGCAAGAGACCCAGTACTTC.

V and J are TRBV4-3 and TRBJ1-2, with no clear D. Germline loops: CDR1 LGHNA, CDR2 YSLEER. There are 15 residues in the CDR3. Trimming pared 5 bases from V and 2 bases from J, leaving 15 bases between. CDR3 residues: CASSGWTVLNYGYTF. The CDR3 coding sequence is TGCGCCAGCAGCGGATGGACGGTCCTCAACTATGGCTACACCTTC.

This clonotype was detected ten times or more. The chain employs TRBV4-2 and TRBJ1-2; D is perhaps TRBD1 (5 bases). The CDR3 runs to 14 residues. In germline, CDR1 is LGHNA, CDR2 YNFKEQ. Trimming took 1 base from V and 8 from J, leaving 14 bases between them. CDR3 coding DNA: TGTGCCAGCAGCCAAGTATCCGGGCAGGGAGGCTACACCTTC. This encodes CASSQVSGQGGYTF.